This T cell receptor (delta chain) comes out of a study of gammadelta T cells in human blood (dated by TCRdb to 2020 to 2021). About this clone itself: Its recognized antigen is unknown. This probably arose from a read error, given a far larger clone one base away. Different DNA sequences within this sample yield the same CDR3.

From its cysteine to its phenylalanine, the CDR3 spans 18 amino acids. Only the CDR3 part of the read is kept: 54 bases, read in frame from the first base. According to the germline V gene, CDR1 reads TSWWSYY and CDR2 reads QGS. V and J lose 4 bases and 0 bases, and a span of 13 bases separates them. The library was generated by RT-PCR. The run used an Illumina MiSeq. Clonotypes were called again by TCRdb from the public reads via CATT, and duplicate nucleotide sequences were then merged into one entry. Within this sample are 450 to 500 delta-chain clones, with roughly 63% of them counted one time only. The leading ten clones occupy approximately 40% of the sample. Results and caveats for the whole study, not just this receptor: According to the study, polyclonal expansion of innate gamma-delta T cells right after birth appeared to be driven by microbial exposure.

Input material: non-Vgamma9Vdelta2 gamma-delta T cells from fetal blood. The V gene is TRDV1 and the J gene is TRDJ3; the D gene is possibly TRDD3, with 5 bases matching. The sequence came from a human fetus. The CDR3: CALGAGGSSSWDTRQMFF. The DNA sequence reads TGTGCTCTTGGGGCCGGGGGCTCCAGCTCCTGGGACACCCGACAGATGTTTTTC.